This paragraph reports one T cell receptor (beta chain). Its specificity is not known. V dropped 10 bases and J dropped 1 base, with 19 bases sitting between them. The CDR3 is 15 residues long. Germline V gene sequence: CDR1 MNHEY, CDR2 SVGAGI. This specimen comes from a study of cytotoxic CD8 clonotypes in ibrutinib-treated CLL. On the study more broadly: The study included 11 relapsed/refractory and under 16 treatment-naive patients; under 18 had IGHV unmutated disease. Averaging across samples gave approximately 250,000 productive templates and 94,082 productive rearrangements. Study observations and caveats: Elevated clonality accompanied ibrutinib response, with a return toward baseline values at progression. Public clonotypes were rare and shrank or held steady on treatment.

Only in-frame clones appear in the TCRdb table, and some are missing; sequencing was by immunoSEQ multiplex PCR. The sample lists over 150,000 clones; over 65% were seen once. The specimen comprised PBMCs, sampled after 12 months of ibrutinib treatment. This chain uses TRBV6-5 with TRBJ1-1; no clear D. This TCR derives from a human donor with chronic lymphocytic leukemia. Here the CDR3 DNA reads TGTGCCACACAGAGGGAGGGCGTGAGGAACACTGAAGCTTTCTTT. Protein sequence: CATQREGVRNTEAFF.